This TCR beta chain was sequenced in a study of blood T cell repertoires in COVID-19. The CDR3 loop spans 15 amino acids. Per germline, CDR1 SEHNR and CDR2 FQNEAQ (reference sequence). V was trimmed by 2 bases and J by 2 bases, leaving 11 bases between them. TCRdb's copy holds only in-frame clones and misses some; the assay was immunoSEQ multiplex PCR. The sample shows tens of thousands of clones, roughly nine tenths of them seen only once. This sequence was found in a man aged 50-59 years with acute or convalescent COVID-19. Sequencing was performed on peripheral blood. The J gene is TRBJ2-3, the V gene TRBV7-9; weak D call: TRBD2 (5 bases). The CDR3 DNA follows: TGTGCCAGCAGCTTAAGAGCGGCACACACAGATACGCAGTATTTT. Protein sequence: CASSLRAAHTDTQYF.